This T cell receptor beta chain derives from a study of regulatory T cells in long-lasting Graves disease. According to the study, TCR beta libraries were built with iRepertoire HTBI primers and CDR3-region Arm-PCR. TCRdb processed the multiplex PCR reads anew with MiXCR; each CDR3 protein has one entry. The data hold fewer than 450,000 distinct CDR3 sequences, with roughly 20% observed a single time. In germline, CDR1 is GTSNPN, CDR2 SVGIG (reference sequence). Trimming removed 0 bases at V and 5 bases at J, with 13 bases between. This CDR3 region has 14 residues. Noted time point: persistent/refractory GD, antithyroid drugs over 5 years with positive TRAb. There was RNA extracted from PBMCs, and the TCR library was made from it.

The rearrangement uses TRBV30 and TRBJ1-1; no clear D gene. The sequencing here drew on peripheral blood mononuclear cells (PBMCs), taken when the disease was refractory, from a patient treated with antithyroid drugs. The receptor's source is a female donor with Graves disease. CDR3 sequence (DNA): TGTGCCTGGAGTGTAGAGTCCGCGAGGACTGAAGCTTTCTTT. It translates to CAWSVESARTEAFF.